These 2 T cell receptor beta chains were all obtained from the same sample, sequenced in a study of PD-L1 blockade in urothelial cancer. Documented time point: pretreatment peripheral blood. Generated by immunoSEQ multiplex PCR, the TCRdb table keeps only in-frame clones and is missing some. The profile covers 55,000 to 80,000 clones, with approximately 81% appearing a single time and roughly 3.2% taken by the ten largest. The starting material was PBMCs, obtained around atezolizumab (anti-PD-L1) treatment. Every receptor here comes from a man in his 70s with urothelial cancer.

The rearrangement joins TRBV5-1 to TRBJ2-1; D call uncertain. Germline CDR1 and CDR2: SGHRS and YFSETQ. The germline V and J ends were trimmed by 2 bases and 0 bases, with 9 bases remaining between them. The CDR3 runs 15 residues. As DNA, the CDR3 is TGCGCCAGCAGCTTTCAGTGGAGCTCCTACAATGAGCAGTTCTTC. The encoded protein is CASSFQWSSYNEQFF.

The CDR3 is CASSLGRAAGEKNIQYF. The CDR3 region has the DNA TGCGCCAGCAGCCTGGGGAGAGCAGCGGGAGAGAAAAACATTCAGTACTTC. The rearrangement uses TRBV4-1 and TRBJ2-4, with 8 bases aligning to TRBD2. This CDR3 contains 17 residues. Germline V gene lookup returns CDR1 MGHRA and CDR2 YSYEKL. Trimming at V came to 4 bases and at J to 4 bases, leaving 12 bases not matched to a gene.